A single sample gave rise to the 12 T cell receptor beta chains below, sequenced in a study of blood T cell repertoires in COVID-19. Data came from immunoSEQ multiplex PCR; TCRdb stores just in-frame clones and leaves some out. The table shows hundreds of thousands of clones, with 70% to 90% occurring only once. Sequencing used peripheral blood. All receptors come from a man aged 40-50 years with acute or convalescent COVID-19.

This chain links TRBV5-1 with TRBJ1-3; a weak D match, TRBD1 (6 bases). The CDR3 is 18 residues long. Trimming removed 1 base at V and 3 bases at J, with 20 bases between. CDR1 is SGHRS, CDR2 YFSETQ, per germline. The CDR3 is CASSLRGGPPGSGNTIYF. The CDR3 DNA reads as TGCGCCAGCAGCTTGAGGGGGGGGCCCCCGGGAAGTGGAAACACCATATATTTT.

This chain uses TRBV7-2 with TRBJ1-4; a possible D gene is TRBD1 (6 bases). The germline V gene encodes CDR1 SGHTA and CDR2 FQGNSA. The CDR3 length is 15 residues. V was trimmed by 4 bases and J by 5 bases, leaving 14 bases between them. In nucleotides, the CDR3 is TGTGCCAGCAGCTCGACAGGCATCGAAAATGAAAAACTGTTTTTT. It translates to CASSSTGIENEKLFF.

The chain carries TRBV7-9 and TRBJ2-5, with a possible D match to TRBD1 (5 bases). Germline lookup yields CDR1 SEHNR and CDR2 FQNEAQ (reference sequence). The CDR3 is 14 residues long. Between the trimmed V and J ends, which lost 8 bases and 7 bases, there was a span of 20 bases. CDR3 protein: CASAGQGQQGTQYF. In DNA, the CDR3 is TGTGCCAGCGCCGGGCAGGGCCAGCAGGGGACCCAGTACTTC.

The V call is TRBV5-1, the J call TRBJ1-2; D is unclear. V was cut by 3 bases and J by 8 bases, with 17 bases left in between. The CDR3 is made up of 14 amino acids. Germline lookup yields CDR1 SGHRS and CDR2 YFSETQ. Written as DNA, the CDR3 is TGCGCCAGCAGCTGGGAGATGGACCGTTCCGGCTACACCTTC. It specifies CASSWEMDRSGYTF.

This clone has just a few counts. J is TRBJ1-2 and V is TRBV27; D possibly corresponds to TRBD1 (6 bases). The V end lost 3 bases, the J end lost 4 bases, and 12 bases lay between the germline ends. Germline CDR1 MNHEY, CDR2 SMNVEV (reference sequence). The length of the CDR3 is 14 residues. CDR3 loop: CASSFQGTSYGYTF. CDR3 bases: TGTGCCAGCAGTTTCCAGGGGACCTCCTATGGCTACACCTTC.

This clone was picked up one time. The rearrangement uses TRBV10-2 and TRBJ2-7; 8 bases fit TRBD2. CDR1 is WSHSY and CDR2 is SAAADI in the germline V gene. This CDR3 has 15 amino acids. V trimming: 2 bases; J trimming: 6 bases; junction bases outside the gene matches: 9. The chain's CDR3 is CASSERLASLGEQYF. The CDR3, as DNA: TGCGCCAGCAGTGAGAGACTAGCGTCCCTGGGCGAGCAGTACTTC.

The table lists this clone with a count of one. This sequence joins TRBV6-2 or TRBV6-3 and TRBJ2-1; TRBD2 aligns across 13 bases. The V and J ends lost 4 bases and 3 bases, in that order; junction bases with no gene match: 15. Germline-derived CDR1 and CDR2 are MNHEY and SVGEGT. The CDR3 is 20 amino acids. The chain's CDR3 is CASSSFVRTSGRRGYNEQFF. The CDR3 DNA reads TGTGCCAGCAGTTCCTTCGTCAGGACTAGCGGGAGAAGGGGCTACAATGAGCAGTTCTTC.

This chain links TRBV7-2 with TRBJ2-1, with TRBD2 as a possible D gene (7 bases). This CDR3 is built from 15 residues. V lost 5 bases and J lost 4, with 15 bases in between. Germline loops: CDR1 SGHTA, CDR2 FQGNSA. The CDR3 sequence is CASSLRGGIYNEQFF. CDR3 nucleotides: TGTGCCAGCAGCCTAAGGGGGGGGATATACAATGAGCAGTTCTTC.

This clone was detected once. Other DNA sequences from this sample encode an identical CDR3 as well. The J gene is TRBJ2-7, the V gene TRBV4-1; D may be TRBD1 (5 bases). Germline CDR1 MGHRA, CDR2 YSYEKL. CDR3 length equals 14 residues. V was trimmed by 1 base and J by 1 base, leaving 8 bases between them. The CDR3 reads CASSQGQGSYEQYF. For the CDR3, the DNA is TGCGCCAGCAGCCAAGGGCAGGGTTCCTACGAGCAGTACTTC.

The J gene is TRBJ2-5, the V gene TRBV7-9; maybe TRBD2 (6 bases). V shed 6 bases and J shed 4 bases, with 12 bases lying between them. Germline V gene sequence: CDR1 SEHNR, CDR2 FQNEAQ (reference sequence). This CDR3 is 13 amino acids long. The CDR3: CASRAEEGETQYF. DNA for the CDR3: TGTGCCAGCAGGGCGGAGGAGGGAGAGACCCAGTACTTC.

The J gene is TRBJ1-4, the V gene TRBV27; D perhaps matches TRBD1 (6 bases). V lost 4 bases and J lost 3, with 12 bases in between. CDR1 MNHEY and CDR2 SMNVEV come from the germline V gene (reference sequence). The CDR3 runs to 15 residues. CDR3 bases: TGTGCCAGCAGTTCCTACAGGGATGCTAATGAAAAACTGTTTTTT. Translated: CASSSYRDANEKLFF.

This chain uses TRBV4-2 with TRBJ2-7, with 14 bases matching TRBD2. CDR3 length: 18 amino acids. After removal of 4 bases from V and 0 bases from J, the junction contained 8 bases not matched to a gene. Germline lookup yields CDR1 LGHNA and CDR2 YNFKEQ. Here the CDR3 DNA reads TGTGCCAGCAGCCCCACAGGTGGGACTAGCGGGAGCTCCTACGAGCAGTACTTC. Translated, it gives CASSPTGGTSGSSYEQYF.